This TCR beta chain was found in a study of blood T cell repertoires in COVID-19. For the study at large: Spain, Italy and the United States supplied samples that represented acute and convalescent COVID-19. PBMCs, B-cell-depleted T cells, or T cells were the source of the cDNA or gDNA that made up the material.

This clone appeared a single time. Original methodology: Reference gene primers were amplified, and this amplification served to estimate nucleated cell counts. The assay was immunoSEQ multiplex PCR, and TCRdb's table has in-frame clones only and misses some. V, J and clone size are taken as reported in that table, and D and trimming were inferred from the DNA itself. The table lists about 240,000 clones, 80% to 90% of them singletons. V lost 0 bases and J 5 bases, leaving 8 bases between the germline ends. Germline CDR1 reads SGHVS; CDR2 reads FQNEAQ. This CDR3 is built from 14 residues. Participants were placed into cohorts based on the clinical history they reported.

The TCR was taken from a woman aged 25 to 39 who had recovered from COVID-19. Specimen: PBMCs or T cells enriched from blood (not recorded which). The chain carries TRBV7-8 and TRBJ1-5; D is unclear. CDR3 sequence (DNA): TGTGCCAGCAGCTTAGCGGGAGGATATCAGCCCCAGCATTTT. Encoded protein: CASSLAGGYQPQHF.